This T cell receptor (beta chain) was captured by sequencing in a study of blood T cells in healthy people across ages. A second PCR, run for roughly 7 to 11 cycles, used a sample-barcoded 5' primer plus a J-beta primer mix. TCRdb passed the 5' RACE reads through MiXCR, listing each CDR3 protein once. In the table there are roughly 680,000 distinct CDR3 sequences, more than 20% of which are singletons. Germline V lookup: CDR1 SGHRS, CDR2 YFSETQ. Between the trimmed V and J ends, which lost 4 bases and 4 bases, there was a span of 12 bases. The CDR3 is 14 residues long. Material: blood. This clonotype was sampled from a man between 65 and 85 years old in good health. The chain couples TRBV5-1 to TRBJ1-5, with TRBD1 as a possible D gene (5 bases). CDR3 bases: TGCGCCAGCAGCGGGGGGGAAGTAAATCAGCCCCAGCATTTT. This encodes CASSGGEVNQPQHF.